This TCR beta chain is from a study of blood T cell repertoires in COVID-19 (dated by TCRdb to about 2020). For the study in its entirety: The collaborator samples originated in the United States, Italy and Spain and spanned the acute and convalescent phases of COVID-19. The material from the prospective study consisted of cDNA or gDNA derived from T cells, B-cell-depleted T cells, or PBMCs. Deeply sampled blood TCRbeta repertoires from subjects exposed to, actively infected with, or recovered from COVID-19 were included in the dataset. The repertoires were released in a freely available public database meant as a resource for research on the immune response to SARS-CoV-2. The samples were drawn from the first 160 participants of the ongoing ImmuneRACE study and from some 1,300 subjects provided by 6 global collaborators. The sample metadata nearly always contained a de-identified subject ID, COVID-19 status, age in years and sex. Where available, HLA class I and class II types were obtained from metadata supplied by the sample provider rather than from assay-based typing. Paper-wide results and their limitations: How much clinical and demographic metadata was included differed by source and by participant, and the metadata was provided uncurated.

TCRbeta CDR3 regions were amplified from genomic DNA by means of the immunoSEQ Assay, a bias-controlled multiplex PCR. Turning to the authors' computational methods: Nucleated cell counts per sample were estimated from amplification of reference gene primers within the assay. Sequence reads were collapsed and filtered to measure the absolute abundance of every unique TCRbeta CDR3 rearrangement. For each sample, productive Simpson clonality was calculated by taking the square root of Simpson's diversity index across productive rearrangements. TCRdb took over this immuneACCESS table, retaining in-frame rearrangements with V and J assigned. Such tables are incomplete; in checked studies, under half of the missing clones stem from an unresolved V gene, and the remainder is unexplained. V and J calls and clone size are given by that table; D and trimming were obtained from the DNA. In this sample the table shows 150,000 to 200,000 clones, around 83% of which occur a single time. The top ten clones comprise approximately 19% of the sample.

Another Seattle source contributed samples from volunteer blood donors who had recovered from COVID-19. Whole blood was collected in K2EDTA tubes by collaborating institutions according to the institutions' own protocols. For TCRbeta analysis, collaborator samples were shipped as frozen whole blood, as isolated PBMCs, or as DNA extracted from either sample type. V is cut by 6 bases and J by 4 bases, and the space between the germline ends is 12 bases. Taken from cysteine to phenylalanine, the CDR3 has 13 residues. Of all the DNA, just the CDR3 is kept, 39 bases in frame from base 1. CDR1 is given as MNHEY and CDR2 as SVGEGT, both from the germline V gene. About this clone: Its specific antigen is unknown. Base quality data are lacking; no much larger clone is found one base away.

The TCR sequence derives from a woman in her 70s who had recovered from COVID-19. Material for sequencing was peripheral blood. The chain employs TRBV6-2 or TRBV6-3 and TRBJ1-2, with the D gene call left open. The CDR3 has the sequence CASSQREFYGYTF. The DNA sequence is given as TGTGCCAGCAGCCAGCGGGAGTTCTATGGCTACACCTTC.